Reported below is one TCR beta chain. Those enrolled, adults aged roughly 18 to 90 years, came from around 25 US areas. CDR1 and CDR2 from the germline V gene are KGHSH and LQKENI. This CDR3 has 14 residues. With 3 bases removed from V and 1 base from J, the gap between germline ends came to 9 bases. This entry comes from a study of blood T cell repertoires in COVID-19. Turning to the study itself: In each case, the material was cDNA or gDNA derived from T cells, B-cell-depleted T cells, or PBMCs.

This table comes from immunoSEQ multiplex PCR, and its TCRdb copy is limited to in-frame clones, with some not included. The table has a few hundred thousand clones, around 90% seen once. The sequenced material came from PBMCs or T cells enriched from blood (not recorded which). This receptor was obtained from a man in his thirties or forties in a cohort exposed to, infected with or recovered from COVID-19 (not recorded which). The chain uses TRBV18 and TRBJ2-5, with D perhaps TRBD1 (5 bases). CDR3 region: CASSPQQGQETQYF. CDR3 nucleotides: TGTGCCAGCTCACCGCAGCAGGGCCAAGAGACCCAGTACTTC. The variable domain in full, with the rest retrieved from reference TRBV18 and TRBJ2-5, is NAGVMQNPRHLVRRRGQEARLRCSPMKGHSHVYWYRQLPEEGLKFMVYLQKENIIDESGMPKERFSAEFPKEGPSILRIQQVVRGDSAAYFCASSPQQGQETQYFGPGTRLLVL.